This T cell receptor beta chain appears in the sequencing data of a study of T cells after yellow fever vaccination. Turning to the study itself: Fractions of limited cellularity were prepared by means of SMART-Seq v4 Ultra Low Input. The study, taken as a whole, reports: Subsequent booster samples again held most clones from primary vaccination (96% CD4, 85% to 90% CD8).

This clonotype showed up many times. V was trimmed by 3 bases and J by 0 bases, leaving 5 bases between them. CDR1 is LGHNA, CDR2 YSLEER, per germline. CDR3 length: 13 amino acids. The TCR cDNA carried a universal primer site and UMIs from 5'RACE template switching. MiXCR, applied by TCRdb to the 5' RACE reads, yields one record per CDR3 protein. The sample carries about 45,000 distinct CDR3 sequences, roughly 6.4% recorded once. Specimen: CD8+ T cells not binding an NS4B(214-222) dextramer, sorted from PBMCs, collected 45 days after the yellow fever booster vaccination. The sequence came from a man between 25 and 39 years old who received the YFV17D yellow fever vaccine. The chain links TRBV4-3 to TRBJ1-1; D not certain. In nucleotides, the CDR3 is TGCGCCAGCAGCCAGAACGTGAACACTGAAGCTTTCTTT. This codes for CASSQNVNTEAFF.